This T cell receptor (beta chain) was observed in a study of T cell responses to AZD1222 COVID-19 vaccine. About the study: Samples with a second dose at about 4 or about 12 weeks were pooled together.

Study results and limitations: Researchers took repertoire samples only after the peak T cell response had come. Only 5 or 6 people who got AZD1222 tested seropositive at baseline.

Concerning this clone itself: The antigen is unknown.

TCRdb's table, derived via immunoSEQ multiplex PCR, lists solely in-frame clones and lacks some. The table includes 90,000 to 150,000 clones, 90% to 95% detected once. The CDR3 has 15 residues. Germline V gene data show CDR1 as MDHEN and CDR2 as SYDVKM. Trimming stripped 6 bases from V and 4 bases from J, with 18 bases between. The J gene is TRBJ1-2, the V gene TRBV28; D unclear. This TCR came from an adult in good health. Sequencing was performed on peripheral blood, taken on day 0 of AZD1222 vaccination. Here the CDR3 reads CASSNLSAGPYGYTF. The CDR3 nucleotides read TGTGCCAGCAGCAATCTTTCGGCCGGGCCCTATGGCTACACCTTC.